The rows below give T cell receptor beta chains drawn from one sample of a study of T cells in Graves' hyperthyroidism and ophthalmopathy. TCRdb reanalysed the multiplex PCR reads using MiXCR and keeps one entry per CDR3 protein. The table shows 500,000 to 700,000 distinct CDR3 sequences, with around 17% occurring only once. Material for sequencing was blood. The receptor source for this set is a woman under 30 with Graves' hyperthyroidism. Each CDR3 is given with its conserved first and last residue. Fields, in order: V gene, J gene, clone size, CDR3 protein. Expanded clones get a size class; other rows say once, few or many, or leave the size out.

v_gene: TRBV5-6
j_gene: TRBJ2-3
abundance: few
CDR3aa: CASSFGFGSTDTQYF

v_gene: TRBV29-1
j_gene: TRBJ2-4
abundance: NA
CDR3aa: CSVWEVAKNIQYF

v_gene: TRBV6-1
j_gene: TRBJ2-7
abundance: many
CDR3aa: CASWTGNLYEQYF

v_gene: TRBV18
j_gene: TRBJ1-2
abundance: many
CDR3aa: CASSLGQGDLYGYTF

v_gene: TRBV2
j_gene: TRBJ2-7
abundance: many
CDR3aa: CASSTGTSEQYF

v_gene: TRBV7-2
j_gene: TRBJ1-1
abundance: many
CDR3aa: CASSRQGAGTEAFF

v_gene: TRBV4-3
j_gene: TRBJ2-3
abundance: NA
CDR3aa: CASSQEGDTQYF

v_gene: TRBV29-1
j_gene: TRBJ2-7
abundance: few
CDR3aa: CSVGFIQGTYEQYF

v_gene: TRBV6-6
j_gene: TRBJ1-1
abundance: many
CDR3aa: CASSYRVEANTEAFF

v_gene: TRBV7-9
j_gene: TRBJ2-5
abundance: many
CDR3aa: CASSFDVSKAQETQYF